A single sample gave rise to the 4 T cell receptor beta chains below, sequenced in a study of T cells in Graves' hyperthyroidism and ophthalmopathy. It was RNA transcripts that yielded the amplified TCR beta CDR3 regions. The HTBI primer set drove a first-round RT-PCR of the TCR CDR3. Each CDR3 protein gets one entry after TCRdb re-called the multiplex PCR reads with MiXCR. The sample holds about 540,000 distinct CDR3 sequences; 46% are singletons and the top ten take roughly 8.2%. Sequences were obtained from peripheral blood or thyroid tissue (not recorded which). The origin of the receptors is a woman between 18 and 29 years old with Graves' hyperthyroidism.

This clonotype was observed a single time. Compared with germline, one end of the junction differs, possibly owing to a read error. The chain employs TRBV29-1 and TRBJ2-2; D is possibly TRBD1 (6 bases). Germline V gene lookup returns CDR1 SQVTM and CDR2 ANQGSEA. This CDR3 spans 13 amino acids. The CDR3 spells CSVDGQGTGVLFF. The CDR3 DNA is TGCAGCGTTGATGGGCAGGGGACCGGGGTGCTGTTTTTT.

The rearrangement uses TRBV5-1 and TRBJ2-7; TRBD2 aligns across 7 bases. V shed 4 bases, J shed 5 bases, and the junction held 12 bases outside the gene matches. The CDR3 runs to 15 residues. The germline gives CDR1 SGHRS, CDR2 YFSETQ. CDR3 in amino acids: CASSQYSSGRDEQYF. In nucleotides, the CDR3 is TGCGCCAGCAGCCAGTATTCTAGCGGCCGGGACGAGCAGTACTTC.

The chain combines TRBV4-1 with TRBJ2-5, with D uncertain. CDR3 length: 14 amino acids. V lost 1 base to trimming and J lost 1 base, with 7 bases between them. Per germline, CDR1 MGHRA and CDR2 YSYEKL. The CDR3 DNA sequence: TGCGCCAGCAGCCAAGTTAAGTTCCAAGAGACCCAGTACTTC. Protein sequence: CASSQVKFQETQYF.

V gene TRBV19 combines with J gene TRBJ1-2; maybe TRBD1 (5 bases). Germline values: CDR1 LNHDA, CDR2 SQIVND (reference sequence). The CDR3 covers 12 residues. V lost 11 bases and J 7 bases, leaving 17 bases between the germline ends. The CDR3 coding sequence is TGTGCCTGGAGTGTTGGGGGTGGTGGCTACACCTTC. Translated: CAWSVGGGGYTF.